This is a list of T cell receptor beta chains from one sample in a study of shared clonotypes between healthy human individuals. Sequencing was performed with immunoSEQ multiplex PCR; in TCRdb, only in-frame clones are kept and a portion is missing. The table lists just over 2,000,000 clones, approximately 95% of them singletons. The sequenced sample was naive CD4+ T cells sorted from blood. These receptors all stem from a man between 18 and 29 years old in good health. The CDR3 runs from the conserved cysteine through the conserved F or W. A D gene is named only where the DNA matches it firmly. Not all rows give a size; the values are once, few, many and, for expanded clones, a class.

V gene	clone size	J gene	D gene	CDR3 DNA	CDR3 protein
TRBV29-1	.	TRBJ2-2	.	TGCAGCGCATCGACCGGGAAGAACCACGGGGAGCTGTTTTTT	CSASTGKNHGELFF
TRBV2	once	TRBJ2-1	.	TGTGCCAGCACCCCCTCGACCAACCCTGAGGTGGATGAGCAGTTCTTC	CASTPSTNPEVDEQFF
TRBV6-1	.	TRBJ2-2	.	TGTGCCAGCAGTGCCTTAATGAACACCGGGGAGCTGTTTTTT	CASSALMNTGELFF
TRBV2	few	TRBJ2-7	TRBD2	TGTGCCAGCAGCGATACCGGGACTAGCGGGAGCTTCTACGAGCAGTACTTC	CASSDTGTSGSFYEQYF
TRBV10-2	.	TRBJ2-7	.	TGCGCCAGCACTTATAGCGACTACGAGCAGTACTTC	CASTYSDYEQYF
TRBV6-5	.	TRBJ2-7	.	TGTGCCAGCAGCTCGGGCCACGGAGCCAACGAGCAGTACTTC	CASSSGHGANEQYF
TRBV4-3	.	TRBJ1-2	.	TGCGCCAGCAGTCTTAGGCAGGGAGATGGCTACACCTTC	CASSLRQGDGYTF
TRBV30	.	TRBJ1-5	.	TGTGCCTGGAGTTTGCGGGACAATCAGCCCCAGCATTTT	CAWSLRDNQPQHF
TRBV5-1	.	TRBJ2-2	TRBD2	TGCGCCAGCAGCTCGGGACTAGCCTTCCAGGAGCTGTTTTTT	CASSSGLAFQELFF
TRBV6-5	.	TRBJ1-1	.	TGTGCCAGCAGTCGAACAGGGACGGGGGACACTGAAGCTTTCTTT	CASSRTGTGDTEAFF
TRBV28	.	TRBJ1-2	TRBD1	TGTGCCAGCAGTTTCCGGGACAGGGGGCCCTATGGCTACACCTTC	CASSFRDRGPYGYTF
TRBV15	.	TRBJ2-7	.	TGTGCCACCAGCAGAGATCAGTCAATAGGGAGTACGGACGAGCAGTACTTC	CATSRDQSIGSTDEQYF
TRBV14	.	TRBJ1-1	.	TGTGCCAGCAGCCACCCGGCAGTGACTGAAGCTTTCTTT	CASSHPAVTEAFF
TRBV10-1	.	TRBJ1-1	.	TGCGCCAGCAGTGAGTCGACTCAGAGGTCGGGGACTGAAGCTTTCTTT	CASSESTQRSGTEAFF
TRBV28	.	TRBJ1-2	.	TGTGCCAGCAGTTTATCAGGGCCCCACTACACCTTC	CASSLSGPHYTF
TRBV10-3	.	TRBJ2-1	TRBD2	TGTGCCATCAGTGAGTCGATGGTGTTGGGACTACAGTTCTTC	CAISESMVLGLQFF
TRBV25-1	few	TRBJ2-2	TRBD1	TGTGCCAGCGGGGACAGGGGGCGCGGCACCGGGGAGCTGTTTTTT	CASGDRGRGTGELFF
TRBV28	.	TRBJ2-2	TRBD1	TGTGCCAGCAGTTTCCAGGGGGACACCGGGGAGCTGTTTTTT	CASSFQGDTGELFF
TRBV5-1	.	TRBJ2-5	.	TGCGCCAGCAGCTTGGGGGGCGTAGAGACCCAGTACTTC	CASSLGGVETQYF
TRBV6-5	.	TRBJ2-2	TRBD1	TGTGCCAGCAGTGCCCCCGGGACAGCCTCCGGGGAGCTGTTTTTT	CASSAPGTASGELFF
TRBV18	.	TRBJ1-4	.	TGTGCCAGCTCACCGCTGCCTCTTAATGAAAAACTGTTTTTT	CASSPLPLNEKLFF
TRBV6-5	once	TRBJ1-1	TRBD1	TGTGCCAGCAGGAAGGGACAGCCGAACACTGAAGCTTTCTTT	CASRKGQPNTEAFF
TRBV30	few	TRBJ2-2	.	TGTGCCTGGAGGGGCGCGAACACCGGGGAGCTGTTTTTT	CAWRGANTGELFF
TRBV2	once	TRBJ2-5	.	TGTGCCAGCAGTGGAGGGGGGACCCAGTACTTC	CASSGGGTQYF
TRBV6-6	.	TRBJ1-2	.	TGTGCCAGCAGTTCCGTTCAGGGTTCCAACTATGGCTACACCTTC	CASSSVQGSNYGYTF
TRBV7-9	.	TRBJ2-2	.	TGTGCCAGCAGCCTTACGGGGACGAACACCGGGGAGCTGTTTTTT	CASSLTGTNTGELFF
TRBV6-1	.	TRBJ1-1	TRBD1	TGTGCCAGCAGTGAAAGTGGGACAGGGAGCACTGAAGCTTTCTTT	CASSESGTGSTEAFF
TRBV28	.	TRBJ1-6	TRBD1	TGTGCCAGCAGTTTACCCGGGACAGGCACTAGGGCCCTCCACTTT	CASSLPGTGTRALHF
TRBV25-1	once	TRBJ1-1	.	TGTGCCAGCAGTGAAATGGGCAGGGGCTTGAACACTGAAGCTTTCTTT	CASSEMGRGLNTEAFF
TRBV5-1	.	TRBJ2-1	.	TGCGCCAGCAGCTGGGGGAAACTCTACAATGAGCAGTTCTTC	CASSWGKLYNEQFF
TRBV18	.	TRBJ1-1	.	TGTGCCAGCTCACCACCGGGCCGGGACATCACAAACACTGAAGCTTTCTTT	CASSPPGRDITNTEAFF
TRBV10-1	.	TRBJ1-2	TRBD1	TGCGCCAATACCGGGACAGGGCCCGGCTACACCTTC	CANTGTGPGYTF
TRBV6-1	.	TRBJ1-1	.	TGTGCCAGCAGTGAAGCGCCGGTCAGAGAAGCTTTCTTT	CASSEAPVREAFF
TRBV7-2	once	TRBJ1-5	.	TGTGCCAGCAGCGATGCCCCGGATCAGCCCCAGCATTTT	CASSDAPDQPQHF
TRBV5-3	.	TRBJ2-7	TRBD2	TGTGCCTGCCTCCGGGAGGCTAGCGGGAGTCACGAGCAGTACTTC	CACLREASGSHEQYF
TRBV4-3	.	TRBJ2-3	.	TGCGCCAGCAGCCAAGATCCCCACGGGCTCGAGAGCGCAGATACGCAGTATTTT	CASSQDPHGLESADTQYF
TRBV19	.	TRBJ1-4	.	TGTGCCAGTAGTACCGAGGTAACTAATGAAAAACTGTTTTTT	CASSTEVTNEKLFF
TRBV5-1	.	TRBJ2-7	.	TGCGCCAGCTCCACCATCTCGTACGAGCAGTACTTC	CASSTISYEQYF
TRBV10-3	.	TRBJ1-1	.	TGTGCCATCAGGAGGACAGAGGATAAGACTGAAGCTTTCTTT	CAIRRTEDKTEAFF
TRBV7-2	.	TRBJ1-1	TRBD1	TGTGCCAGCAGCCCAACCGGGACAGGGAGGACTGAAGCTTTCTTT	CASSPTGTGRTEAFF
TRBV5-5	once	TRBJ1-3	TRBD1	TGTGCCAGCAGCTGGGGACAGGGTCCCTCTGGAAACACCATATATTTT	CASSWGQGPSGNTIYF
TRBV28	.	TRBJ2-1	.	TGTGCCAGCAGTCACGGGGTAAGGGGTGAGCAGTTCTTC	CASSHGVRGEQFF
TRBV7-2	.	TRBJ1-5	TRBD1	TGTGCCAGCAGCTCAGGACAGGGGGCAGGCAATCAGCCCCAGCATTTT	CASSSGQGAGNQPQHF
TRBV2	.	TRBJ2-7	TRBD1	TGTGCCAGCAGCCCGACGGGACAGGGGTACGAGCAGTACTTC	CASSPTGQGYEQYF
TRBV5-5	.	TRBJ1-2	.	TGTGCCAGCAGCTTGGAACAGAACTATGGCTACACCTTC	CASSLEQNYGYTF
TRBV5-4	.	TRBJ1-1	TRBD1	TGTGCCAGCAGCACCCCGGGACAGGGGATCGCTGAAGCTTTCTTT	CASSTPGQGIAEAFF
TRBV11-2	.	TRBJ2-3	.	TGTGCCAGCAGCTTAGGATGGGAGACTCTCGCAGATACGCAGTATTTT	CASSLGWETLADTQYF
TRBV29-1	.	TRBJ2-3	TRBD2	TGCAGCGGGGGGGGAGATACGCAGTATTTT	CSGGGDTQYF
TRBV9	.	TRBJ2-5	.	TGTGCCAGCAGCGCCGGGACCCAAGAGACCCAGTACTTC	CASSAGTQETQYF